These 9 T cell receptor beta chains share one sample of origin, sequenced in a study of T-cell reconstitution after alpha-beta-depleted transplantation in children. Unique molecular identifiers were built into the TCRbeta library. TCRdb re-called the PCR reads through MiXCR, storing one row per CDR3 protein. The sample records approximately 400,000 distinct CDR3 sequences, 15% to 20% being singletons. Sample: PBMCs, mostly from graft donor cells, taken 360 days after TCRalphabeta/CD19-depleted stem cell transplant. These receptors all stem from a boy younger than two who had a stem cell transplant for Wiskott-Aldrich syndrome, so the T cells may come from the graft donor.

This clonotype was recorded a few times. CDR3 DNA sequence: TGTGCCACCAGCAGAGATCCACAGGGTGGCACCGGGGAGCTGTTTTTT. This translates into CATSRDPQGGTGELFF. The chain employs TRBV15 and TRBJ2-2; D is possibly TRBD1 (6 bases). The length of the CDR3 is 16 residues. CDR1 and CDR2 (germline): LNHNV, YYDKDF (reference sequence). Between the trimmed V and J ends, which lost 0 bases and 4 bases, there was a span of 12 bases.

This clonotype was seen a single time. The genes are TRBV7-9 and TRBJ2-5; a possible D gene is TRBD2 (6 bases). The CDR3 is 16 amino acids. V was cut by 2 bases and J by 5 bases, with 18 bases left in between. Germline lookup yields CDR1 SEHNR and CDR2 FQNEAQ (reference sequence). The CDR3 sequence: CASSLPGALGGETQYF. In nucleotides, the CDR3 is TGTGCCAGCAGCTTACCCGGGGCCTTAGGAGGGGAGACCCAGTACTTC. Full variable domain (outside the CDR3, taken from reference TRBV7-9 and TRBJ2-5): DTGVSQNPRHKITKRGQNVTFRCDPISEHNRLYWYRQTLGQGPEFLTYFQNEAQLEKSRLLSDRFSAERPKGSFSTLEIQRTEQGDSAMYLCASSLPGALGGETQYFGPGTRLLVL.

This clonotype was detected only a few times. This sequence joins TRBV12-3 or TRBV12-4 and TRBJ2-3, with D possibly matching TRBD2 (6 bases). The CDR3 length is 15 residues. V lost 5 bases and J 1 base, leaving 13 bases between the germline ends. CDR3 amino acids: CASSLGTVGTDTQYF. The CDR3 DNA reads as TGTGCCAGCAGTCTAGGGACTGTTGGCACAGATACGCAGTATTTT.

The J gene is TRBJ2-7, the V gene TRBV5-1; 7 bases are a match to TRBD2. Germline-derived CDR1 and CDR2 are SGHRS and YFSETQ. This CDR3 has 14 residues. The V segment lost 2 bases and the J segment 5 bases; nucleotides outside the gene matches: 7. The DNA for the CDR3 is TGCGCCAGCAGCTTTGCGGGAGTAGGCGACGAGCAGTACTTC. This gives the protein CASSFAGVGDEQYF.

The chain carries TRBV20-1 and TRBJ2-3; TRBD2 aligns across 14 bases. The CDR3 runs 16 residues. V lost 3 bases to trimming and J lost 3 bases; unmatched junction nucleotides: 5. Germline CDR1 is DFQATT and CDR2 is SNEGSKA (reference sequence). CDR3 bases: TGCAGTGCTAGTCCGGGACTAGCGGGAGTTACAGATACGCAGTATTTT. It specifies CSASPGLAGVTDTQYF.

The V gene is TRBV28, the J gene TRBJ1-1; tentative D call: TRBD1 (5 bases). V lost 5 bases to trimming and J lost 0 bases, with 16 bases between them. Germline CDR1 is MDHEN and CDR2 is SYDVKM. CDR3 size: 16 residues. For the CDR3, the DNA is TGTGCCAGCAGTCCCTCCTGGACACGGATGAACACTGAAGCTTTCTTT. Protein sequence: CASSPSWTRMNTEAFF.

The CDR3 protein is CASSYSQTGETQYF. DNA for the CDR3: TGTGCCAGCAGTTACTCGCAGACCGGGGAGACCCAGTACTTC. This sequence joins TRBV6-5 and TRBJ2-5; D is unclear. The V gene's germline CDR1 is MNHEY and CDR2 SVGAGI. This CDR3 has 14 residues. Trimming took off 0 bases at V and 5 bases at J, with 10 bases between the two ends.

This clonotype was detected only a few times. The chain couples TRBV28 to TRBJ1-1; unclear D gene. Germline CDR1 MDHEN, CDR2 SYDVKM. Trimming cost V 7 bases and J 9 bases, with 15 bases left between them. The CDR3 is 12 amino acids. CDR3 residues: CASTNPPAQAFF. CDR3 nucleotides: TGTGCCAGCACCAACCCCCCCGCACAAGCTTTCTTT.

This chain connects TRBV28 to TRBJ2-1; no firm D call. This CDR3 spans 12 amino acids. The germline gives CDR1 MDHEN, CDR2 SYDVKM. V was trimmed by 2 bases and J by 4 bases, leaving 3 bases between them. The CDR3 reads CASSLMYNEQFF. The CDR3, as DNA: TGTGCCAGCAGTTTAATGTACAATGAGCAGTTCTTC.